The subject of this entry is one TCR beta chain. Antigen: not known. The data were obtained in a study of naive and memory T cell subsets. Cells stained for CD3, CD4, CD8, CD45RA and CD27 were sorted into four subsets. Two oligonucleotides, mixed equimolar, formed the beta constant-region primer covering TRBC1 and TRBC2. The cDNA 3' end received a ligated single-stranded oligonucleotide carrying the SP2 primer and a 12-nucleotide UMI. TCRdb re-analysed the UMI-ligation and nested PCR reads in MiXCR, keeping a single row per CDR3 protein. Seen here are under 150,000 distinct CDR3 sequences, about a sixth observed once, and the top ten hold approximately 0.15%. Whole-study results and caveats: Findings for naive and memory subsets could not be checked against ground truth.

Sequenced: naive CD4+ T cells from blood. The receptor was derived from a human donor in good health.

The CDR3 DNA sequence: TGCGCCAGCAGCTTGGCCCAAACAGGGAACCATGGCTACACCTTC. It yields the protein CASSLAQTGNHGYTF. V usage is TRBV5-1 and J usage is TRBJ1-2; D is perhaps TRBD1 (6 bases). There are 15 residues in the CDR3. The V end lost 0 bases, the J end lost 6 bases, and 15 bases lay between the germline ends. Looked up from germline, CDR1 is SGHRS and CDR2 is YFSETQ.